The 27 T cell receptor beta chains below all came from one sample that was sequenced in a study of follicular helper T cells after annual influenza vaccination (dated by TCRdb to the late 2010s). Explained via the paper, the time point label denotes: 2015-2016 season, pre-vaccination. Library method: the immunoSEQ multiplex PCR assay. TCRdb's version of the immuneACCESS table is confined to in-frame rearrangements and falls short of the full clone set. An unresolved V gene accounts for under half of the shortfall where checked; the remainder is of unknown origin. Recorded for this sample are under 9,500 clones; 85% to 90% of them occurred a single time. The biggest ten clones account for 0.45% to 0.5% of the sample. The sample in question was CXCR5+ CD38- circulating T follicular helper cells from blood, obtained on the day of influenza vaccination. In light of the paper, this sample's cell subset or site label describes: circulating Tfh, non-naive CD4+CXCR5+PD-1+ (ICOS+CD38+ or ICOS-CD38-). These receptors came from an adult who received the influenza vaccine.

This chain connects TRBV19 to TRBJ2-3; D is perhaps TRBD1 or TRBD2 (5 bases each). Germline CDR1 is LNHDA and CDR2 is SQIVND (reference sequence). This CDR3 comprises 16 residues. V lost 5 bases and J lost 0, with 15 bases in between. CDR3 sequence: CASSYGAGVSTDTQYF. The CDR3 DNA sequence: TGTGCCAGTAGTTACGGGGCGGGCGTTAGCACAGATACGCAGTATTTT. Variable domain in full (rest from reference TRBV19 and TRBJ2-3): DGGITQSPKYLFRKEGQNVTLSCEQNLNHDAMYWYRQDPGQGLRLIYYSQIVNDFQKGDIAEGYSVSREKKESFPLTVTSAQKNPTAFYLCASSYGAGVSTDTQYFGPGTRLTVL.

The rearrangement joins TRBV5-6 to TRBJ2-1; D not resolved. This CDR3 has 15 residues. Deletions cut 0 bases from V and 2 bases from J, with 9 bases between. CDR1 and CDR2 from the germline V gene are SGHDT and YYEEEE. CDR3 nucleotide sequence: TGTGCCAGCAGCTTGGGGGCCCCCGCCTACAATGAGCAGTTCTTC. It encodes CASSLGAPAYNEQFF. Combining the CDR3 with reference TRBV5-6 and TRBJ2-1 gives the whole variable domain DAGVTQSPTHLIKTRGQQVTLRCSPKSGHDTVSWYQQALGQGPQFIFQYYEEEERQRGNFPDRFSGHQFPNYSSELNVNALLLGDSALYLCASSLGAPAYNEQFFGPGTRLTVL.

This chain uses TRBV5-4 with TRBJ1-2; D possibly corresponds to TRBD1 (5 bases). This CDR3 comprises 13 residues. V shed 0 bases and J shed 2 bases, with 5 bases lying between them. Germline V lookup: CDR1 SGHNT, CDR2 YYREEE (reference sequence). The CDR3 DNA reads TGTGCCAGCAGCTTGGAGGGGAACTATGGCTACACCTTC. Its translation: CASSLEGNYGYTF.

The chain carries TRBV6-5 and TRBJ1-4; D is ambiguous. CDR3 size: 12 residues. The V end was cut by 5 bases, the J end by 5 bases, with 6 bases between. Germline V CDR1 and CDR2: MNHEY, SVGAGI. CDR3 sequence: CASSGRNEKLFF. In nucleotides, the CDR3 is TGTGCCAGCAGTGGCAGAAATGAAAAACTGTTTTTT.

The chain recombines TRBV7-2 with TRBJ1-3, with 8 bases that match TRBD1. The germline V gene has CDR1 SGHTA and CDR2 FQGNSA. The CDR3 totals 14 residues. With 5 bases clipped from V and 4 bases from J, the junction kept 4 bases outside the gene matches. The CDR3 loop reads CASSNRGWGNTIYF. Written as DNA, the CDR3 is TGTGCCAGCAGCAACAGGGGGTGGGGAAACACCATATATTTT.

The chain links TRBV11-3 to TRBJ2-1; 7 bases fit TRBD2. With 4 bases clipped from V and 1 base from J, the junction kept 1 base outside the gene matches. This CDR3 has 14 amino acids. Germline values: CDR1 SGHNT, CDR2 YENEEA. The CDR3 sequence is CASSYGGSYNEQFF. As DNA, the CDR3 is TGTGCCAGCAGCTACGGGGGGTCCTACAATGAGCAGTTCTTC.

The chain links TRBV28 to TRBJ1-6; D ambiguous. Germline V CDR1 and CDR2: MDHEN, SYDVKM. V was pared by 5 bases and J by 6 bases, with 8 bases between. The CDR3 is 13 residues long. This CDR3 is CASSLSFNSPLHF. The CDR3 DNA reads as TGTGCCAGCAGTCTATCGTTTAATTCACCCCTCCACTTT.

The chain is built from TRBV28 and TRBJ2-3; 9 nucleotides match TRBD1. J lost 5 bases, V lost 6 bases, and 12 bases had no gene match. This CDR3 is built from 16 residues. In germline, CDR1 is MDHEN, CDR2 SYDVKM. The CDR3 sequence is CASSQTGTGKRDTQYF. The CDR3 DNA reads TGTGCCAGCAGCCAAACCGGGACAGGGAAAAGAGATACGCAGTATTTT.

The chain carries TRBV4-2 and TRBJ1-1; 7 bases agree with TRBD1. This CDR3 is built from 15 residues. Germline trimming cut 0 bases from V and 4 bases from J; bases unmatched to any gene: 5. CDR1 LGHNA and CDR2 YNFKEQ come from the germline V gene. CDR3 nucleotides: TGTGCCAGCAGCCAAGATGGGTCAGGGGGCACTGAAGCTTTCTTT. Protein: CASSQDGSGGTEAFF.

V and J are TRBV18 and TRBJ2-1; 7 bases line up with TRBD2. After removal of 1 base from V and 2 bases from J, the junction contained 5 bases not matched to a gene. The CDR3 runs 16 residues. Germline V gene sequence: CDR1 KGHSH, CDR2 LQKENI. CDR3 coding DNA: TGTGCCAGCTCACCACTTCCTAGCGGACCCTACAATGAGCAGTTCTTC. Translated: CASSPLPSGPYNEQFF.

This chain links TRBV5-1 with TRBJ1-5; the match to TRBD1 covers 10 bases. CDR3 length: 15 amino acids. CDR1 and CDR2 (germline): SGHRS, YFSETQ. Trimming removed 2 bases from V and 5 bases from J; junction bases left unmatched: 4. DNA of the CDR3: TGCGCCAGCAGCTTTACCGGGACAGGGGATCAGCCCCAGCATTTT. This sequence encodes CASSFTGTGDQPQHF. Complete variable domain (other parts from reference TRBV5-1 and TRBJ1-5): KAGVTQTPRYLIKTRGQQVTLSCSPISGHRSVSWYQQTPGQGLQFLFEYFSETQRNKGNFPGRFSGRQFSNSRSEMNVSTLELGDSALYLCASSFTGTGDQPQHFGDGTRLSIL.

V and J are TRBV5-6 and TRBJ1-6; tentative D call: TRBD1 (5 bases). Germline V gene data show CDR1 as SGHDT and CDR2 as YYEEEE. Trimming stripped 6 bases from V and 0 bases from J, with 13 bases between. The CDR3 has 16 amino acids. The CDR3 region has the DNA TGTGCCAGCAAAGGGGCGATGAGCTCCTATAATTCACCCCTCCACTTT. Its protein product is CASKGAMSSYNSPLHF.

The genes are TRBV28 and TRBJ1-1; D possibly corresponds to TRBD1 (5 bases). The ends were cut back, 6 bases at V and 8 bases at J, with 22 bases in the middle. CDR3 size: 15 residues. Germline V gives CDR1 MDHEN, CDR2 SYDVKM. CDR3 DNA sequence: TGTGCCAGCAGCTTACGGGGCCAATTTGTCAGAGAAGCTTTCTTT. Encoded protein: CASSLRGQFVREAFF.

This clone has more than one count but fewer than ten. The chain recombines TRBV7-8 with TRBJ2-7; D unresolved. The CDR3 consists of 11 residues. Germline values: CDR1 SGHVS, CDR2 FQNEAQ. V lost 1 base and J lost 5, with 3 bases in between. The CDR3 region is CASSLDNEQYF. CDR3 DNA sequence: TGTGCCAGCAGCTTAGACAACGAGCAGTACTTC. Based on the CDR3 plus reference TRBV7-8 and TRBJ2-7, the full variable domain is GAGVSQSPRYKVAKRGQDVALRCDPISGHVSLFWYQQALGQGPEFLTYFQNEAQLDKSGLPSDRFFAERPEGSVSTLKIQRTQQEDSAVYLCASSLDNEQYFGPGTRLTVT.

The chain links TRBV19 to TRBJ1-5, with 7 bases matching TRBD1. V lost 5 bases and J lost 2; bases outside the gene matches: 9. CDR3 length equals 16 residues. From germline, CDR1 is LNHDA and CDR2 SQIVND (reference sequence). In DNA form, the CDR3 reads TGTGCCAGTAGTCCTCGACCCGGGACAGGCAATCAGCCCCAGCATTTT. This gives the protein CASSPRPGTGNQPQHF.

The rearrangement joins TRBV6-1 to TRBJ1-6; tentative D call: TRBD1 (5 bases). Trimming stripped 1 base from V and 9 bases from J, with 16 bases between. Germline loops: CDR1 MNHNS, CDR2 SASEGT. CDR3 length: 16 residues. CDR3 nucleotides: TGTGCCAGCAGTGAAGACAGAGGGATGGGGACTTCACCCCTCCACTTT. Its protein is CASSEDRGMGTSPLHF.

The V gene is TRBV5-3, the J gene TRBJ2-7; D is possibly TRBD2 (6 bases). TRBV5-3 counts as an open reading frame of uncertain function. Trimming cost V 1 base and J 5 bases, with 19 bases left between them. This CDR3 region has 16 residues. The CDR3 loop reads CARSLLCGAGPHEQYF. The CDR3 nucleotides read TGTGCCAGAAGCTTGCTATGCGGGGCGGGGCCCCACGAGCAGTACTTC.

The CDR3 reads CASSLEAAGELFF. The CDR3 nucleotides are TGTGCCAGCAGCTTAGAGGCGGCCGGGGAGCTGTTTTTT. The V and J genes are TRBV11-2 and TRBJ2-2; D unclear. Trimming stripped 0 bases from V and 6 bases from J, with 5 bases between. This CDR3 spans 13 amino acids. The V gene's germline CDR1 is SGHAT and CDR2 FQNNGV.

This rearrangement joins TRBV30 to TRBJ2-3; TRBD1 matches 9 bases. J gave up 0 bases and V 4 bases, and 5 bases lay outside the gene matches. CDR1 and CDR2 from the germline V gene are GTSNPN and SVGIG (reference sequence). The CDR3 has 15 residues. CDR3 in DNA: TGTGCCTGGATCGGACAGGGGTCTAGCACAGATACGCAGTATTTT. It translates to CAWIGQGSSTDTQYF. Looking up the rest from reference TRBV30 and TRBJ2-3 gives the full variable domain: SQTIHQWPATLVQPVGSPLSLECTVEGTSNPNLYWYRQAAGRGLQLLFYSVGIGQISSEVPQNLSASRPQDRQFILSSKKLLLSDSGFYLCAWIGQGSSTDTQYFGPGTRLTVL.

The CDR3 loop is CASSQVTGDRNTIYF. The CDR3 nucleotides read TGCGCCAGCAGCCAAGTAACAGGTGATAGAAACACCATATATTTT. The chain recombines TRBV4-1 with TRBJ1-3; possible D gene TRBD1, 5 bases. Germline lookup yields CDR1 MGHRA and CDR2 YSYEKL. The length of the CDR3 is 15 residues. V was trimmed by 1 base and J by 5 bases, leaving 12 bases between them.

This chain uses TRBV6-1 with TRBJ2-3; D is possibly TRBD2 (6 bases). This CDR3 has 17 residues. Germline CDR1 is MNHNS and CDR2 is SASEGT. V was cut by 3 bases and J by 4 bases, with 20 bases left in between. As DNA, the CDR3 is TGTGCCAGCAGTGATTTGGGAGGACACCCTGACTCAGATACGCAGTATTTT. Translated, it gives CASSDLGGHPDSDTQYF.

The V and J genes are TRBV2 and TRBJ1-3; 9 nucleotides agree with TRBD1. The germline gives CDR1 SNHLY, CDR2 FYNNEI. This CDR3 spans 16 amino acids. V lost 5 bases, J lost 0 bases, and 5 bases stayed unmatched. CDR3 in DNA: TGTGCCAGCAGTTCCGGGACAGGGCGCTCTGGAAACACCATATATTTT. Protein sequence: CASSSGTGRSGNTIYF.

The V call is TRBV14, the J call TRBJ2-1; 9 positions match TRBD2. CDR1 and CDR2 (germline): SGHDN, FVKESK. After removal of 0 bases from V and 4 bases from J, the junction contained 1 base not matched to a gene. The CDR3 is made up of 15 amino acids. The chain's CDR3 is CASSQEAGGYNEQFF. For the CDR3, the DNA is TGTGCCAGCAGCCAAGAAGCGGGGGGATACAATGAGCAGTTCTTC.

The V gene is TRBV19, the J gene TRBJ2-7; maybe TRBD1 (6 bases). Germline V lookup: CDR1 LNHDA, CDR2 SQIVND (reference sequence). This CDR3 has 15 residues. The germline V and J ends were trimmed by 5 bases and 4 bases, with 18 bases remaining between them. The CDR3 nucleotides read TGTGCCAGTAGTTCAACAGGGTTCTCAATATACGAGCAGTACTTC. Its translation is CASSSTGFSIYEQYF.

The chain employs TRBV5-1 and TRBJ1-4, with D perhaps matching TRBD1 (5 bases). CDR3 size: 14 residues. The germline V gene encodes CDR1 SGHRS and CDR2 YFSETQ. V was clipped by 4 bases and J by 8 bases, with 15 bases between them. CDR3 DNA: TGCGCCAGCAGCGCCGGGGGTGGTCGGGAAAAACTGTTTTTT. Its protein product is CASSAGGGREKLFF. Filled out from reference TRBV5-1 and TRBJ1-4, the complete variable domain reads KAGVTQTPRYLIKTRGQQVTLSCSPISGHRSVSWYQQTPGQGLQFLFEYFSETQRNKGNFPGRFSGRQFSNSRSEMNVSTLELGDSALYLCASSAGGGREKLFFGSGTQLSVL.

The rearrangement links TRBV18 to TRBJ2-7; D is undetermined. The CDR3 covers 14 residues. Germline V gene data show CDR1 as KGHSH and CDR2 as LQKENI. V lost 4 bases to trimming and J lost 1 base, with 11 bases between them. The CDR3 DNA follows: TGTGCCAGCTCACAGCAAACATATTCCTACGAGCAGTACTTC. This codes for CASSQQTYSYEQYF.

This clone appeared a few times. In nucleotides, the CDR3 is TGTGCCAGCAGCTTAAGGGACCTCGGGGGCTACACCTTC. The encoded protein is CASSLRDLGGYTF. The chain combines TRBV5-4 with TRBJ1-2, with D perhaps matching TRBD1 (5 bases). V was shortened by 2 bases and J by 8 bases, with 13 bases between the two germline ends. The CDR3 length is 13 residues. Germline CDR1 SGHNT, CDR2 YYREEE (reference sequence).